The clone carrying this T cell receptor (beta chain) was recorded a few times. The data derive from a study of CD4 and CD8 cells across lung adenocarcinoma regions. TCRdb reanalysed the PCR reads using MiXCR and keeps one entry per CDR3 protein. The sample contains 7,500 to 10,000 distinct CDR3 sequences, around 43% of which appear only once. Donors had localized lung adenocarcinoma, a non-small cell lung cancer. Germline V gives CDR1 SGHTA, CDR2 FQGNSA. V shed 4 bases, J shed 0 bases, and the junction held 1 base outside the gene matches. This CDR3 is 15 amino acids long. The receptor's source is a female donor with lung adenocarcinoma. The CD4 and CD8 labels of this study may be unreliable. The V and J genes are TRBV7-2 and TRBJ2-5, with TRBD2 identical over 11 bases. Sequencing was performed on CD4+ T cells from the margin of a lung tumor. For the CDR3, the DNA is TGTGCCAGCAGCTCGGGACTAGCGGACCAAGAGACCCAGTACTTC. Amino acid sequence: CASSSGLADQETQYF.